The 32 T cell receptor beta chains in this list originate from one sample, sequenced in a study of control samples from healthy donors and cancer patients. The assay was immunoSEQ multiplex PCR, and TCRdb's table has in-frame clones only and misses some. This sample has about 94,000 clones, with 90% found just once. The sample was blood. These receptor sequences come from a woman aged 18-29 years in good health.

This chain uses TRBV6-5 with TRBJ1-6; D gene ambiguous. The V gene lost 6 bases and the J gene lost 7 bases, with 7 bases spanning the gap. Germline V lookup: CDR1 MNHEY, CDR2 SVGAGI. The CDR3 runs to 12 residues. The CDR3: CASRGINSPLHF. Written as DNA, the CDR3 is TGTGCCAGCAGGGGCATCAATTCACCCCTCCACTTT.

This clone was recorded only once. The chain is built from TRBV6-1 and TRBJ1-6; D is unresolved. The CDR3 extends over 15 amino acids. Germline V gene data show CDR1 as MNHNS and CDR2 as SASEGT. Trimming shortened V by 0 bases and J by 5 bases, and 8 bases separated the two germline ends. The CDR3 sequence: CASSEAEGNNSPLHF. The DNA of the CDR3 is TGTGCCAGCAGTGAAGCTGAAGGGAATAATTCACCCCTCCACTTT.

The rearrangement uses TRBV6-5 and TRBJ1-1, with 8 bases that match TRBD1. Trimming at V came to 6 bases and at J to 1 base, leaving 4 bases not matched to a gene. This CDR3 is built from 14 residues. From germline, CDR1 is MNHEY and CDR2 SVGAGI. CDR3: CASRQGVQNTEAFF. The CDR3 DNA is TGTGCCAGCAGACAGGGGGTTCAGAACACTGAAGCTTTCTTT.

The chain recombines TRBV6-6 with TRBJ1-2; D gene ambiguous. This CDR3 contains 14 residues. The germline V gene encodes CDR1 MNHNY and CDR2 SVGAGI (reference sequence). With 2 bases removed from V and 3 bases from J, the gap between germline ends came to 10 bases. CDR3 region: CASSYVEADYGYTF. The CDR3 DNA reads TGTGCCAGCAGTTACGTCGAGGCGGACTATGGCTACACCTTC.

The CDR3 loop is CASQGFGNTIYF. The CDR3, as DNA: TGTGCCAGCCAGGGGTTCGGAAACACCATATATTTT. The V call is TRBV9, the J call TRBJ1-3, with D tentatively TRBD1 (6 bases). Germline CDR1 SGDLS, CDR2 YYNGEE. CDR3 size: 12 residues. V lost 7 bases to trimming and J lost 4 bases, with 9 bases between them.

The CDR3 region is CASSPLDSGANVLTF. CDR3 DNA: TGTGCCAGCAGCCCCCTAGATTCTGGGGCCAACGTCCTGACTTTC. This chain links TRBV7-6 with TRBJ2-6; D not certain. This CDR3 is built from 15 residues. Germline CDR1 reads SGHVS; CDR2 reads FNYEAQ. The V gene lost 5 bases and the J gene lost 1 base, with 9 bases spanning the gap.

The chain employs TRBV7-9 and TRBJ2-5; D is unclear. Germline CDR1 SEHNR, CDR2 FQNEAQ (reference sequence). The CDR3 spans 14 residues. The V end was cut by 5 bases, the J end by 4 bases, with 14 bases between. The DNA for the CDR3 is TGTGCCAGCAGCCTTCACCTAATCGGAGAGACCCAGTACTTC. Its translation is CASSLHLIGETQYF. Full variable domain (rest looked up from reference TRBV7-9 and TRBJ2-5): DTGVSQNPRHKITKRGQNVTFRCDPISEHNRLYWYRQTLGQGPEFLTYFQNEAQLEKSRLLSDRFSAERPKGSFSTLEIQRTEQGDSAMYLCASSLHLIGETQYFGPGTRLLVL.

This chain links TRBV7-6 with TRBJ1-5, with D perhaps TRBD1 (5 bases). The CDR3 spans 17 residues. The V gene lost 2 bases and the J gene lost 1 base, with 15 bases spanning the gap. In germline, CDR1 is SGHVS, CDR2 FNYEAQ. The CDR3, as DNA: TGTGCCAGCAGCTTAAATGGGGGTGCTCTGAGCAATCAGCCCCAGCATTTT. It specifies CASSLNGGALSNQPQHF.

This chain uses TRBV23-1 with TRBJ1-5; weak D call: TRBD1 (6 bases). TRBV23-1 counts as an open reading frame of uncertain function. The CDR3 runs 18 residues. V lost 2 bases and J 3 bases, leaving 20 bases between the germline ends. The CDR3 coding sequence is TGCGCCAGCAGTCAAAAAGGGGCAGGGGAGAGAAACAATCAGCCCCAGCATTTT. Protein sequence: CASSQKGAGERNNQPQHF.

This sequence joins TRBV5-1 and TRBJ2-7; 9 nucleotides match TRBD1. The CDR3 runs to 13 residues. V dropped 3 bases and J dropped 2; count of bases not matched to a gene: 0. Germline V gene data show CDR1 as SGHRS and CDR2 as YFSETQ. In DNA form, the CDR3 reads TGCGCCAGCAGCTGGACAGGGGCCTACGAGCAGTACTTC. Translation: CASSWTGAYEQYF.

The CDR3 loop is CASSDSTQGEDTNEKLFF. In DNA form, the CDR3 reads TGTGCCAGCAGTGACTCGACACAGGGGGAAGATACTAATGAAAAACTGTTTTTT. J is TRBJ1-4 and V is TRBV6-4, with 8 bases matching TRBD1. Losses at the gene ends were 0 bases for V and 2 bases for J; bases not matched to a gene: 8. Germline-derived CDR1 and CDR2 are MRHNA and SNTAGT. The CDR3 has 18 amino acids.

The J gene is TRBJ1-2, the V gene TRBV25-1; D is unclear. The CDR3 is 14 residues long. CDR1 is MGHDK, CDR2 SYGVNS, per germline. Trimming left V 1 base short and J 3 bases short, with 9 bases between. The CDR3 spells CASSEFGNDYGYTF. CDR3 coding DNA: TGTGCCAGCAGTGAATTCGGGAATGACTATGGCTACACCTTC.

The V call is TRBV11-2, the J call TRBJ2-5; weak D call: TRBD1 (6 bases). Per germline, CDR1 SGHAT and CDR2 FQNNGV. Trimming took off 7 bases at V and 5 bases at J, with 14 bases between the two ends. This CDR3 region has 13 residues. CDR3 nucleotides: TGTGCCAGCATCGGGGCTAGGGGGGAGACCCAGTACTTC. Translation gives CASIGARGETQYF. Filled out from reference TRBV11-2 and TRBJ2-5, the complete variable domain reads EAGVAQSPRYKIIEKRQSVAFWCNPISGHATLYWYQQILGQGPKLLIQFQNNGVVDDSQLPKDRFSAERLKGVDSTLKIQPAKLEDSAVYLCASIGARGETQYFGPGTRLLVL.

The chain carries TRBV12-3 or TRBV12-4 and TRBJ2-2; D is uncertain. V lost 7 bases to trimming and J lost 7 bases, with 10 bases between them. CDR3 size: 12 residues. For the CDR3, the DNA is TGTGCCAGCATGCCCATTGGCGGGGAGCTGTTTTTT. Translation gives CASMPIGGELFF.

This chain connects TRBV5-1 to TRBJ2-7; TRBD2 aligns across 9 bases. Germline V gene lookup returns CDR1 SGHRS and CDR2 YFSETQ. There are 13 residues in the CDR3. With V trimmed by 3 bases and J by 4 bases, 2 bases remained unmatched. The CDR3 is CASSWGLAYEQYF. The CDR3 DNA follows: TGCGCCAGCAGCTGGGGACTAGCATACGAGCAGTACTTC. The variable domain in full, with the rest retrieved from reference TRBV5-1 and TRBJ2-7, is KAGVTQTPRYLIKTRGQQVTLSCSPISGHRSVSWYQQTPGQGLQFLFEYFSETQRNKGNFPGRFSGRQFSNSRSEMNVSTLELGDSALYLCASSWGLAYEQYFGPGTRLTVT.

The chain is built from TRBV4-1 and TRBJ1-4; TRBD1 matches at 12 bases. V gave up 8 bases and J gave up 7 bases; unmatched junction bases: 8. The length of the CDR3 is 15 residues. CDR1 and CDR2 (germline): MGHRA, YSYEKL. The CDR3 loop reads CASGGTGGSGEKLFF. In nucleotides, the CDR3 is TGCGCCAGCGGTGGGACAGGGGGCTCGGGTGAAAAACTGTTTTTT.

V is TRBV6-8 and J is TRBJ1-1; D gene ambiguous. This CDR3 contains 15 residues. CDR1 MNHGY and CDR2 SAAAGT come from the germline V gene. V lost 1 base and J 0 bases, leaving 9 bases between the germline ends. The CDR3 spells CASSYFGKMNTEAFF. In nucleotides, the CDR3 is TGTGCCAGCAGTTACTTTGGGAAGATGAACACTGAAGCTTTCTTT.

J is TRBJ2-3 and V is TRBV9; D unresolved. The germline CDR1 and CDR2 sequences are SGDLS and YYNGEE. V was pared by 0 bases and J by 1 base, with 6 bases between. CDR3 size: 14 residues. As DNA, the CDR3 is TGTGCCAGCAGCGTAGATTTGGGCACAGATACGCAGTATTTT. It codes for CASSVDLGTDTQYF. Together with reference TRBV9 and TRBJ2-3, the CDR3 gives the full variable domain: DSGVTQTPKHLITATGQRVTLRCSPRSGDLSVYWYQQSLDQGLQFLIQYYNGEERAKGNILERFSAQQFPDLHSELNLSSLELGDSALYFCASSVDLGTDTQYFGPGTRLTVL.

Written as DNA, the CDR3 is TGTGCCATCAGTGTCTGGCAGAGAGTCCGTTGCAATCAGCCCCAGCATTTT. It translates to CAISVWQRVRCNQPQHF. The chain is built from TRBV10-3 and TRBJ1-5; unclear D gene. Germline CDR1 reads ENHRY; CDR2 reads SYGVKD. The CDR3 totals 17 residues. Between the trimmed V and J ends, which lost 4 bases and 2 bases, there was a span of 18 bases.

This clone showed up just once. The V call is TRBV3-1 (or the pseudogene TRBV3-2), the J call TRBJ2-5; D might be TRBD2 (5 bases). The CDR3 sequence is 12 residues long. Trimming removed 0 bases from V and 13 bases from J, with 12 bases in between. Germline values: CDR1 LGHDT, CDR2 YNNKEL (reference sequence). CDR3 bases: TGTGCCAGCAGCCAAGACCCCAGTAGCGTGTACTTC. Protein product: CASSQDPSSVYF.

The V gene is TRBV3-1 (or the pseudogene TRBV3-2), the J gene TRBJ1-1; no reliable D call. This CDR3 has 14 residues. Trimming removed 6 bases at V and 5 bases at J, with 16 bases between. Germline V gene lookup returns CDR1 LGHDT and CDR2 YNNKEL (reference sequence). The CDR3 here is CASRPTGAETEAFF. In DNA form, the CDR3 reads TGTGCCAGCAGACCAACGGGCGCGGAAACTGAAGCTTTCTTT.

This clone appeared once. The V and J genes are TRBV5-8 and TRBJ2-1; a weak D match, TRBD2 (7 bases). This CDR3 contains 12 residues. Between the trimmed V and J ends, which lost 10 bases and 4 bases, there was a span of 12 bases. From germline, CDR1 is SGHTS and CDR2 YDEGEE. The CDR3 here is CAVGGHYNEQFF. In nucleotides, the CDR3 is TGTGCCGTCGGGGGGCATTACAATGAGCAGTTCTTC.

The chain joins TRBV24-1 to TRBJ2-7, with 7 bases lining up with TRBD1. Germline lookup yields CDR1 KGHDR and CDR2 SFDVKD. The CDR3 length is 15 residues. V gave up 4 bases and J gave up 2 bases; unmatched junction bases: 7. The CDR3 bases are TGTGCCACCAGTGACGCGACAGGGTCCACCTACGAGCAGTACTTC. Amino acids: CATSDATGSTYEQYF.

This chain joins TRBV6-5 and TRBJ2-4; 10 nucleotides match TRBD1. Losses at the gene ends were 0 bases for V and 9 bases for J; bases not matched to a gene: 5. This CDR3 is 15 amino acids long. Germline CDR1 is MNHEY and CDR2 is SVGAGI. CDR3 residues: CASSYSVRDRGIQYF. The CDR3 coding sequence is TGTGCCAGCAGTTACTCGGTTAGGGACAGGGGCATTCAGTACTTC.

The chain uses TRBV25-1 and TRBJ2-1; D is possibly TRBD1 or TRBD2 (7 bases each). From germline, CDR1 is MGHDK and CDR2 SYGVNS. This CDR3 is built from 13 residues. The ends were cut back, 5 bases at V and 8 bases at J, with 13 bases in the middle. The CDR3 loop is CASSRGGGDEQFF. CDR3 DNA sequence: TGTGCCAGCAGTAGGGGAGGGGGCGATGAGCAGTTCTTC.

The chain uses TRBV3-1 (or the pseudogene TRBV3-2) and TRBJ2-2; D is undetermined. This CDR3 has 15 residues. V was pared by 4 bases and J by 0 bases, with 9 bases between. The germline V gene has CDR1 LGHDT and CDR2 YNNKEL (reference sequence). CDR3 sequence: CASSPFQANTGELFF. The DNA for the CDR3 is TGTGCCAGCAGCCCTTTTCAGGCGAACACCGGGGAGCTGTTTTTT.

The chain links TRBV7-3 to TRBJ2-3; D remains unclear. V dropped 6 bases and J dropped 2 bases, with 15 bases sitting between them. The CDR3 contains 15 residues. CDR1 is SGHTA and CDR2 is FQGTGA in the germline V gene. CDR3 region: CASSSNSGLTDTQYF. As DNA, the CDR3 is TGTGCCAGCAGTTCCAATTCGGGCCTCACAGATACGCAGTATTTT.

The CDR3 DNA follows: TGCGCCAGCAGCTTGAGTACAGGTCAAGAGACCCAGTACTTC. Its protein product is CASSLSTGQETQYF. The chain joins TRBV5-1 to TRBJ2-5; tentative D call: TRBD1 (5 bases). CDR1 and CDR2 (germline): SGHRS, YFSETQ. Trimming left V 1 base short and J 2 bases short, with 9 bases between. The CDR3 sequence is 14 residues long.

This chain uses TRBV7-3 with TRBJ1-2; D remains ambiguous. CDR3 length: 13 residues. V was trimmed by 2 bases and J by 2 bases, leaving 6 bases between them. Germline V gene data show CDR1 as SGHTA and CDR2 as FQGTGA. The CDR3 sequence: CASSLDVNYGYTF. CDR3 nucleotides: TGTGCCAGCAGCTTAGATGTAAACTATGGCTACACCTTC.

The V and J genes are TRBV5-4 and TRBJ1-1, with 8 nucleotides matching TRBD1. The CDR3 spans 14 residues. Per the germline V gene, CDR1 is SGHNT and CDR2 is YYREEE (reference sequence). V gave up 4 bases and J gave up 2 bases; unmatched junction bases: 4. The CDR3 nucleotides are TGTGCCAGCAGCCGCCAGGGGGCAAACACTGAAGCTTTCTTT. Its protein is CASSRQGANTEAFF.

This chain links TRBV6-2 or TRBV6-3 with TRBJ1-1; D is undetermined. CDR1 and CDR2 (germline): MNHEY, SVGEGT. The germline V and J ends were trimmed by 5 bases and 1 base, with 8 bases remaining between them. The CDR3 consists of 13 residues. The CDR3 protein is CASSRTENTEAFF. In DNA form, the CDR3 reads TGTGCCAGCAGTCGTACCGAGAACACTGAAGCTTTCTTT.

CDR3 protein: CASSYSPTSGEQETQYF. In nucleotides, the CDR3 is TGTGCCAGCAGTTACTCGCCGACTAGCGGGGAACAAGAGACCCAGTACTTC. This chain joins TRBV6-2 or TRBV6-3 and TRBJ2-5; 11 bases match TRBD2. The CDR3 extends over 17 amino acids. The germline CDR1 and CDR2 sequences are MNHEY and SVGEGT. With 0 bases clipped from V and 2 bases from J, the junction kept 5 bases outside the gene matches.